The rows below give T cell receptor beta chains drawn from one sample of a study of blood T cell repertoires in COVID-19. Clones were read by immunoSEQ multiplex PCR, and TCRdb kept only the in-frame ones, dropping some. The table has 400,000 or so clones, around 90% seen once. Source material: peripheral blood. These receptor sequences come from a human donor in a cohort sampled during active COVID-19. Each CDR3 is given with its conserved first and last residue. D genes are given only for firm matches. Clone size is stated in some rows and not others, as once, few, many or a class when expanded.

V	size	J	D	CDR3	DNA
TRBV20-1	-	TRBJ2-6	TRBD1	CSASEPGTGLAGANVLTF	TGCAGTGCTAGTGAACCCGGGACAGGGCTGGCTGGGGCCAACGTCCTGACTTTC
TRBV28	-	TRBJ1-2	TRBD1	CASSSIYRTGANYGYTF	TGTGCCAGCAGTTCAATTTACCGGACAGGGGCTAACTATGGCTACACCTTC
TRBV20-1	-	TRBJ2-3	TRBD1	CSASLGQGDVGTQYF	TGCAGTGCTAGTTTGGGACAGGGGGATGTGGGTACGCAGTATTTT
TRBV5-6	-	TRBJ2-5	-	CASSSPGGMETQYF	TGTGCCAGCAGCTCCCCTGGGGGGATGGAGACCCAGTACTTC
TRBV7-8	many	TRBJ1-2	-	CASSSAPTRGYTF	TGTGCCAGCAGCTCAGCCCCCACGCGGGGCTACACCTTC
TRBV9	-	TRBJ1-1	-	CASSPLSYREVGAEAFF	TGTGCCAGCAGCCCGCTCTCCTACAGGGAAGTTGGGGCTGAAGCTTTCTTT
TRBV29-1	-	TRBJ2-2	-	CSVFISGNTGELFF	TGCAGCGTTTTTATTAGCGGGAACACCGGGGAGCTGTTTTTT
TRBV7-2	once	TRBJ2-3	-	CASSLVVASGTDTQYF	TGTGCCAGCAGCTTAGTGGTAGCTTCGGGCACAGATACGCAGTATTTT
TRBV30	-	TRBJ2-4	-	CAWSGPVLAKNIQYF	TGTGCCTGGAGTGGCCCGGTGCTAGCCAAAAACATTCAGTACTTC
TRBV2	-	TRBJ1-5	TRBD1	CASSEGTGGVMPQHF	TGTGCCAGCAGTGAAGGTACAGGGGGCGTGATGCCCCAGCATTTT
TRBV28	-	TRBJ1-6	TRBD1	CASRFWDRDPPSPLHF	TGTGCCAGCAGGTTTTGGGACAGGGACCCCCCCTCGCCCCTCCACTTT
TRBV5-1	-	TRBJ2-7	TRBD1	CASSRGQDYEQYF	TGCGCCAGCAGCCGCGGACAGGACTACGAGCAGTACTTC
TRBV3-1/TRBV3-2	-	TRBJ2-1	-	CASSQAVAGLYNEQFF	TGTGCCAGCAGCCAAGCGGTTGCGGGGTTGTACAATGAGCAGTTCTTC
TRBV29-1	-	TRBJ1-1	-	CSVEVDRGAFF	TGCAGCGTTGAAGTTGACCGCGGGGCTTTCTTT
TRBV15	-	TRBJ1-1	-	CATRRFLAQAEAFF	TGTGCCACCAGACGTTTCCTGGCACAGGCTGAAGCTTTCTTT
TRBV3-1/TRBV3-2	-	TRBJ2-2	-	CASSQERTGELFF	TGTGCCAGCAGCCAAGAACGGACCGGGGAGCTGTTTTTT
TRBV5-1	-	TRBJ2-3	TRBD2	CASTSAGGPADTQYF	TGCGCCAGCACATCGGCGGGGGGGCCAGCAGATACGCAGTATTTT
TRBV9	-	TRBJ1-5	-	CASSAGLYSNQPQHF	TGTGCCAGCAGCGCTGGCTTATATAGCAATCAGCCCCAGCATTTT
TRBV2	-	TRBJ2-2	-	CASSGPKTNTGELFF	TGTGCCAGCAGTGGTCCCAAAACGAACACCGGGGAGCTGTTTTTT
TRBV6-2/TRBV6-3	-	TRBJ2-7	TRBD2	CASSPLAGSTSYEQYF	TGTGCCAGCAGTCCCCTAGCGGGTTCAACGTCCTACGAGCAGTACTTC
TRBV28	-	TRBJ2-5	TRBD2	CASSLGTSGVPETQYF	TGTGCCAGCAGTTTAGGGACTAGCGGAGTCCCAGAGACCCAGTACTTC
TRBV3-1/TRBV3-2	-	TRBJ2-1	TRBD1	CASSRNRGDEQFF	TGTGCCAGCAGCCGCAACAGGGGTGATGAGCAGTTCTTC
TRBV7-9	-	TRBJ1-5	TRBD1	CASSQDDRGGQPQHF	TGTGCCAGCAGCCAGGATGACAGGGGTGGCCAGCCCCAGCATTTT
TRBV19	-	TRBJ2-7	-	CASSRRISYEQYF	TGTGCCAGTAGTCGCAGGATCTCCTACGAGCAGTACTTC
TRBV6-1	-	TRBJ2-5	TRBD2	CASSEASGPQETQYF	TGTGCCAGCAGTGAGGCTAGCGGCCCCCAAGAGACCCAGTACTTC
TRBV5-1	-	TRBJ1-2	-	CASSADAGGYTF	TGCGCCAGCAGCGCGGACGCGGGCGGCTACACCTTC
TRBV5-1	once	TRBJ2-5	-	CASSLHRESETQYF	TGCGCCAGCAGCTTGCACCGGGAGTCGGAGACCCAGTACTTC
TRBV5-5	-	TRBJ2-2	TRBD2	CASSLSASGDLNTGELFF	TGTGCCAGCAGCTTGAGTGCTAGCGGAGACCTGAACACCGGGGAGCTGTTTTTT
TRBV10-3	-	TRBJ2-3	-	CAVTGDHTSTDTQYF	TGTGCCGTCACGGGGGACCACACTAGCACAGATACGCAGTATTTT
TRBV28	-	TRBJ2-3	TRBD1	CASMDRGWSTQYF	TGTGCCAGCATGGACAGGGGATGGAGTACGCAGTATTTT
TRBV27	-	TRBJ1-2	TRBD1	CASKQDRGNYGYTF	TGTGCCAGCAAGCAGGACAGGGGTAACTATGGCTACACCTTC
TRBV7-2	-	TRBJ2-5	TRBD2	CASSFGGRETQYF	TGTGCCAGCAGCTTTGGCGGGAGGGAGACCCAGTACTTC
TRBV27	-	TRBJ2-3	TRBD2	CASSTLAGGEWF	TGTGCCAGCAGTACTCTAGCGGGAGGCGAATGGTTT
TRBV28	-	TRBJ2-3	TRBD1	CASSPLWGQGAKDTQYF	TGTGCCAGCAGTCCTTTATGGGGACAGGGGGCGAAAGATACGCAGTATTTT
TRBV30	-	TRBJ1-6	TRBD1	CAQRGGHNSPLHF	TGTGCTCAACGAGGGGGCCATAATTCACCCCTCCACTTT
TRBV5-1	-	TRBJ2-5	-	CASSLEVGGQETQYF	TGCGCCAGCAGCTTGGAGGTTGGGGGGCAAGAGACCCAGTACTTC
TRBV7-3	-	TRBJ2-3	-	CASSLKGRVTDTQYF	TGTGCCAGCAGCTTAAAAGGCAGGGTCACAGATACGCAGTATTTT
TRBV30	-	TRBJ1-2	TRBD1	CAWSVLFFRTGDGYTF	TGTGCCTGGAGTGTATTGTTTTTTCGTACAGGGGATGGCTACACCTTC
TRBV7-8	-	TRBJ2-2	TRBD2	CASKKSGGASTGELFF	TGTGCCAGCAAAAAAAGCGGGGGGGCCAGCACCGGGGAGCTGTTTTTT
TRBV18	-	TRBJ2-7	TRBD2	CASSPGLAGESYEQYF	TGTGCCAGCTCACCGGGACTAGCGGGAGAAAGCTACGAGCAGTACTTC
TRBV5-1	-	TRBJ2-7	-	CASRNQGGYEQYF	TGCGCCAGCAGAAATCAGGGTGGCTACGAGCAGTACTTC
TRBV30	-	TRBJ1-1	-	CAWSTLNTEAFF	TGTGCCTGGTCGACACTGAACACTGAAGCTTTCTTT
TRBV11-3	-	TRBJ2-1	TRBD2	CASSLLAGGGEQFF	TGTGCCAGCAGCTTATTAGCGGGAGGAGGTGAGCAGTTCTTC
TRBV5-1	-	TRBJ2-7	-	CASSLAREDTQYF	TGCGCCAGCAGCTTGGCTCGGGAAGACACCCAGTACTTC
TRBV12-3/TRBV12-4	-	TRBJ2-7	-	CASSFHYEQYF	TGTGCCAGCAGTTTCCACTACGAGCAGTACTTC
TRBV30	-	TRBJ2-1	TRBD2	CAWSVGVAGPQVF	TGTGCCTGGAGTGTAGGGGTAGCGGGGCCTCAGGTCTTC
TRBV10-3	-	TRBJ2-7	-	CAISEGGTFYEQYF	TGTGCCATCAGTGAGGGCGGGACGTTTTACGAGCAGTACTTC
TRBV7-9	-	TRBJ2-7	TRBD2	CASSLVGGDQTYEQYF	TGTGCCAGCAGCTTAGTTGGGGGGGACCAAACCTACGAGCAGTACTTC
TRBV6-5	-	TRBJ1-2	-	CASTPGGASDGYTF	TGTGCCAGCACCCCGGGGGGTGCCAGCGATGGCTACACCTTC